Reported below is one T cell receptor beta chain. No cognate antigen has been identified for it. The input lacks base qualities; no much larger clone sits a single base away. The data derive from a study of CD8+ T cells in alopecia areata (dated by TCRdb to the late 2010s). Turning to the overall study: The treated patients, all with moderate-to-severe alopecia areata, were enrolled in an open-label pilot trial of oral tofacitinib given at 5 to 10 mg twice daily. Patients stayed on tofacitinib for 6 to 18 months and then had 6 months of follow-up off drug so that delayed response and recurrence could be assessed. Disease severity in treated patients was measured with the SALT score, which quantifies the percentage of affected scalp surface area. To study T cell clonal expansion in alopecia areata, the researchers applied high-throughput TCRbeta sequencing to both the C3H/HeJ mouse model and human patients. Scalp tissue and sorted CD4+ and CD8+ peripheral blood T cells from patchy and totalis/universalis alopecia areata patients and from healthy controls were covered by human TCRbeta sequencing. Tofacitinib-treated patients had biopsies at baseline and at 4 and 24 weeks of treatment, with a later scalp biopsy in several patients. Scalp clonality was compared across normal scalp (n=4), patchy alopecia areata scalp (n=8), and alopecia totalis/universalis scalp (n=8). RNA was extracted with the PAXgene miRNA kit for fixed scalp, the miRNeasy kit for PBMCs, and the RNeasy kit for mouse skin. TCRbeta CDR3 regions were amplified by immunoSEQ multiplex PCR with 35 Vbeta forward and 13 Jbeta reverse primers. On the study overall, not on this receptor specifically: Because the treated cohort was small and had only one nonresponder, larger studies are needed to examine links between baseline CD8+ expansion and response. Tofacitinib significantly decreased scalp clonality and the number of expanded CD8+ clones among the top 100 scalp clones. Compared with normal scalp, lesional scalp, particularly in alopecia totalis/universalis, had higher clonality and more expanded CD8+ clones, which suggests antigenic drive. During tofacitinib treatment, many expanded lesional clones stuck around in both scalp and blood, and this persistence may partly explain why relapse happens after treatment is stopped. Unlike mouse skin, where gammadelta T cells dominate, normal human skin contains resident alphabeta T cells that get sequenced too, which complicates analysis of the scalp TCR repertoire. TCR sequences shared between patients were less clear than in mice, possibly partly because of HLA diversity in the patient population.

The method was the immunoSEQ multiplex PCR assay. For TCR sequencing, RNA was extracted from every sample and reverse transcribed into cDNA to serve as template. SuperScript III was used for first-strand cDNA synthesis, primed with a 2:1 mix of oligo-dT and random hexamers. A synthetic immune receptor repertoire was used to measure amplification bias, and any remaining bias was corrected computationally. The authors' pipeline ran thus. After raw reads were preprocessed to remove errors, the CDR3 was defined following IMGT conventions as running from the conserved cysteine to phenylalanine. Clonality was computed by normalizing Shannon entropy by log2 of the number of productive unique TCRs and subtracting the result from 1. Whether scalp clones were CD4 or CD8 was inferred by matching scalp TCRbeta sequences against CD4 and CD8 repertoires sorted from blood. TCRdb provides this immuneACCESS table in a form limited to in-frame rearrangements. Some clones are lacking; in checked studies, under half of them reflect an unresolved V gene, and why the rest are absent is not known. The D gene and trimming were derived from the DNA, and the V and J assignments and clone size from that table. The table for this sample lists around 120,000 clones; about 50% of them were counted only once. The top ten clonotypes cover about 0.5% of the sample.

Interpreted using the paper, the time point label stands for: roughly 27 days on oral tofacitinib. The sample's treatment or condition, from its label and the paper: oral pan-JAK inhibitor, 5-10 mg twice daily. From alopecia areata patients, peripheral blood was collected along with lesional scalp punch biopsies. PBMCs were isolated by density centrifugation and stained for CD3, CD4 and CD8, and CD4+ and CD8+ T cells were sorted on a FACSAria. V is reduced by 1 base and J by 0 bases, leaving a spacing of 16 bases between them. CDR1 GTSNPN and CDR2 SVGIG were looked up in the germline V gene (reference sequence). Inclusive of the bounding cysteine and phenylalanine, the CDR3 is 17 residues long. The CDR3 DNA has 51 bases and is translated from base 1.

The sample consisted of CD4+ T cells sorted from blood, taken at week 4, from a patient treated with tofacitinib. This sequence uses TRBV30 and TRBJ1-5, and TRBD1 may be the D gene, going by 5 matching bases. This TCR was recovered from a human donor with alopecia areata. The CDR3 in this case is CAWSAGRPLNSNQPQHF. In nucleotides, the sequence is TGTGCCTGGAGTGCGGGACGGCCGCTTAATAGCAATCAGCCCCAGCATTTT.